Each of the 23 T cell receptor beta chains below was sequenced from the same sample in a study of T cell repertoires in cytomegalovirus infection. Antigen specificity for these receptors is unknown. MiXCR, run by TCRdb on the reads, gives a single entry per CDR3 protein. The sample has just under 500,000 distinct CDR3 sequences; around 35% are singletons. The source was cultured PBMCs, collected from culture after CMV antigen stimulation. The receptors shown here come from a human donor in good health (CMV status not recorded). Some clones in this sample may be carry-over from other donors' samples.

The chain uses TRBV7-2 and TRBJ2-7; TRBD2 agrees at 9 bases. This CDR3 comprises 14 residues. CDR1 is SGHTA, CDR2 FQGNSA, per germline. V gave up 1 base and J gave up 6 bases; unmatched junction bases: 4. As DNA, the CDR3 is TGTGCCAGCAGCTTAGTGGTTAGCGGGAGCGAGCAGTACGTC. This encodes CASSLVVSGSEQYV.

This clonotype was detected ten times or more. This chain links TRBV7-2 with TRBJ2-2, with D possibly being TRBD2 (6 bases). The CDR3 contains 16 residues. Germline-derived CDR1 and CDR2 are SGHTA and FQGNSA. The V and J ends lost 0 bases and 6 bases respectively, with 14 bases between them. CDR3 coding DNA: TGTGCCAGCAGCTTAGCGCCCGGGGGAGTTGCCGGGGAGCTGTTTTTT. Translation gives CASSLAPGGVAGELFF.

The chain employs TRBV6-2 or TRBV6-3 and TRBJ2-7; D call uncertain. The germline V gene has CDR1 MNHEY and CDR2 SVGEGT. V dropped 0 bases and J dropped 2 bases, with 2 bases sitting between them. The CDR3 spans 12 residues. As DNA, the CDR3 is TGTGCCAGCAGTTACTCTCCCTACGAGCAGTACTTC. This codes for CASSYSPYEQYF.

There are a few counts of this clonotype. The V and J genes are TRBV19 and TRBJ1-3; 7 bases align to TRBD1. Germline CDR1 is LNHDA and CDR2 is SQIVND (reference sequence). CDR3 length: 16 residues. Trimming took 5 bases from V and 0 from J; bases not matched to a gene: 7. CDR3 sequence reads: CASSDGTVISGNTIYF. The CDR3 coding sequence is TGTGCCAGTAGTGACGGGACAGTGATCTCTGGAAACACCATATATTTT.

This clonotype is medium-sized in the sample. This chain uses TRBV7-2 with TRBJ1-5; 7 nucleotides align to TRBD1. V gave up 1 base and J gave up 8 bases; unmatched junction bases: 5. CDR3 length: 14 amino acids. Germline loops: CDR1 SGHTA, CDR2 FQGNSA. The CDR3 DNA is TGTGCCAGCAGCTTAGAGAGGGGGCTGAAGCCCCAGCATTTT. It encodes CASSLERGLKPQHF.

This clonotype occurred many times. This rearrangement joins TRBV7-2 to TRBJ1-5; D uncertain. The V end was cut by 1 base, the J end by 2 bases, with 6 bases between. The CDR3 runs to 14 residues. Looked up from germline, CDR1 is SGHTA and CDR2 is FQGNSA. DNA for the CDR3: TGTGCCAGCAGCTTAGATCAGGGCAATCAGCCCCAGCATTTT. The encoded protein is CASSLDQGNQPQHF.

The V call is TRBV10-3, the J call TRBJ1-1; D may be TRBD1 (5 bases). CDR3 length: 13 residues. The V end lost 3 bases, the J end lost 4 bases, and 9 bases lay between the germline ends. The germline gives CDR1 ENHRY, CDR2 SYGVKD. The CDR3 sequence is CAISDRGGTEAFF. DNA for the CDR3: TGTGCCATCAGTGATCGGGGGGGCACTGAAGCTTTCTTT.

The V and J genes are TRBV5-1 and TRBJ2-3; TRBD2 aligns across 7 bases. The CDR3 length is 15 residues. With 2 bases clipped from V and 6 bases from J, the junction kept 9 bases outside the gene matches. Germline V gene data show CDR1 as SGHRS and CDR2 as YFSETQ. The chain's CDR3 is CASSFAGGSWDTQYF. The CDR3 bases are TGCGCCAGCAGCTTTGCGGGCGGGAGCTGGGATACGCAGTATTTT.

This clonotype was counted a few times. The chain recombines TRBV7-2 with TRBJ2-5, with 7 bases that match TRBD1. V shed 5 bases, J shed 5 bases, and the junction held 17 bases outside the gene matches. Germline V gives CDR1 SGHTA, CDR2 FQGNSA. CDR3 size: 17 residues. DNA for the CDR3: TGTGCCAGCAGCCCCCAAAAGGGGGCAGGAGGAAGGGAGACCCAGTACTTC. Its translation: CASSPQKGAGGRETQYF.

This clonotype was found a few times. For the CDR3, the DNA is TGTGCCAGCAATCCGGGACAGGGGGCCAATCAGCCCCAGCATTTT. It specifies CASNPGQGANQPQHF. The chain carries TRBV6-5 and TRBJ1-5, with 12 positions matching TRBD1. The germline gives CDR1 MNHEY, CDR2 SVGAGI. There are 15 residues in the CDR3. J lost 3 bases, V lost 7 bases, and 4 bases had no gene match.

CDR3 region: CASSLGHPDTEAFF. CDR3 coding DNA: TGTGCCAGCAGCCTGGGACACCCGGACACTGAAGCTTTCTTT. V usage is TRBV6-5 and J usage is TRBJ1-1; tentative D call: TRBD1 (6 bases). Trimming left V 6 bases short and J 3 bases short, with 14 bases between. Per the germline V gene, CDR1 is MNHEY and CDR2 is SVGAGI. This CDR3 is 14 amino acids long.

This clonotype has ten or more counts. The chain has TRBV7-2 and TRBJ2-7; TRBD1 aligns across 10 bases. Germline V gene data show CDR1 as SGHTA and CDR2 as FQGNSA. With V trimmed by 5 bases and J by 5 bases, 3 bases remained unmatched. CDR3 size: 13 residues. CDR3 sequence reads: CASSTTGGNEQYV. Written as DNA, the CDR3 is TGTGCCAGCAGCACGACAGGGGGCAACGAGCAGTACGTC.

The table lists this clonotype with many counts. The CDR3: CSARWGPTDTQYF. CDR3 nucleotides: TGCAGTGCTAGGTGGGGTCCCACAGATACGCAGTATTTT. This chain joins TRBV20-1 and TRBJ2-3; D not resolved. This CDR3 has 13 amino acids. The germline V and J ends were trimmed by 3 bases and 2 bases, with 9 bases remaining between them. CDR1 is DFQATT, CDR2 SNEGSKA, per germline (reference sequence).

The CDR3 region is CASSPALAGNNEQFF. The DNA of the CDR3 is TGTGCCAGCAGCCCCGCCCTAGCGGGAAACAATGAGCAGTTCTTC. This chain connects TRBV5-6 to TRBJ2-1; 9 nucleotides line up with TRBD2. With 4 bases clipped from V and 5 bases from J, the junction kept 7 bases outside the gene matches. Germline V gives CDR1 SGHDT, CDR2 YYEEEE. The CDR3 spans 15 residues. Complete variable domain (other parts from reference TRBV5-6 and TRBJ2-1): DAGVTQSPTHLIKTRGQQVTLRCSPKSGHDTVSWYQQALGQGPQFIFQYYEEEERQRGNFPDRFSGHQFPNYSSELNVNALLLGDSALYLCASSPALAGNNEQFFGPGTRLTVL.

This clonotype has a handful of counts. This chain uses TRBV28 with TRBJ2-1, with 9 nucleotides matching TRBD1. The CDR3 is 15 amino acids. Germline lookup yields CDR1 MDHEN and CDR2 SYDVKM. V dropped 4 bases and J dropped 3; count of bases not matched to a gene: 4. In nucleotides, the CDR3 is TGTGCCAGCAGTTACGGACAGGGGAACTACAATGAGCAGTTCTTC. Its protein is CASSYGQGNYNEQFF.

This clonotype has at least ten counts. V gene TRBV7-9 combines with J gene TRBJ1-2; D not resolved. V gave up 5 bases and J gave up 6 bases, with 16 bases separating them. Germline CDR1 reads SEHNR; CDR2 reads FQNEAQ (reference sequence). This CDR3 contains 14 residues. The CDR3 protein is CASSAQRPLDGYTF. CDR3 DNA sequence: TGTGCCAGCAGCGCCCAGCGCCCCTTGGATGGCTACACCTTC.

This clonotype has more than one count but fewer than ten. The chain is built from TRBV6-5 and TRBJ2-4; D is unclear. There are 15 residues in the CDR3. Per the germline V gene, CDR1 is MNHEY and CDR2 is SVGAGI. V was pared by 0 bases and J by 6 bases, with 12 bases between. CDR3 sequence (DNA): TGTGCCAGCAGTTACTCGCACCAAACCTTAAACATTCAGTACTTC. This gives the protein CASSYSHQTLNIQYF.

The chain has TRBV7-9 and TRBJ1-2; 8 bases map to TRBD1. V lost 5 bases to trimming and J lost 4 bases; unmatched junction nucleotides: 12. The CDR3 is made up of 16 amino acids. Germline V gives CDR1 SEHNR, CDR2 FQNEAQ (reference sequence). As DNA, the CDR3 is TGTGCCAGCAGCCCCGGACAGGGCAGTGATCCCTATGGCTACACCTTC. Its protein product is CASSPGQGSDPYGYTF.

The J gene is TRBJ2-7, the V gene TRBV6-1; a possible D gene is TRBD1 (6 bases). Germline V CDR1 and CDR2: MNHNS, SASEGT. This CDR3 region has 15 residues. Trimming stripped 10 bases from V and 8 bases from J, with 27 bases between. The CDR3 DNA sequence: TGTGCCACCCTGGGGGCAGTGGGGGCCGACTTCAAGCAGTACGTC. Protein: CATLGAVGADFKQYV.

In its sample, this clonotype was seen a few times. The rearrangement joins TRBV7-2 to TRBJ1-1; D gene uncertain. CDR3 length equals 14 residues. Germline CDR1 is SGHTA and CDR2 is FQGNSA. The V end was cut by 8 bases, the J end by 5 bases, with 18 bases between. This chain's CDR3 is CASSLGIDITEAFF. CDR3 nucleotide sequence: TGTGCCAGCTCCCTGGGGATCGATATTACTGAAGCTTTCTTT.

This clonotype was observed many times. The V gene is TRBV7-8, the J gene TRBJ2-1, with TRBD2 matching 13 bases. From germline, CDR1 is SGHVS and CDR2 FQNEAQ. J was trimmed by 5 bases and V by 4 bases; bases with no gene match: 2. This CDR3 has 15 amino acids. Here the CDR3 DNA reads TGTGCCAGCAGCTCTGGACTAGCGGGGGACAATGAGCAGTTCTTC. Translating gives CASSSGLAGDNEQFF.

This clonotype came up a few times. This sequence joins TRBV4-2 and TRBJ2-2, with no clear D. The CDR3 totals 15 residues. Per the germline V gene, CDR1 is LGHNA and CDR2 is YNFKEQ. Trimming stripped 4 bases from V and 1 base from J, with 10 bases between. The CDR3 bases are TGTGCCAGCAGCCGAACCTGGGAGAACACCGGGGAGCTGTTTTTT. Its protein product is CASSRTWENTGELFF.

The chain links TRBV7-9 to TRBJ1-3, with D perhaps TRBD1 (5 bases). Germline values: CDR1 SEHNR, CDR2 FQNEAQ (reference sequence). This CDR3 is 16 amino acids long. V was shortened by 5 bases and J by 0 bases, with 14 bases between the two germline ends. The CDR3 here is CASSPWTGDSGNTIYF. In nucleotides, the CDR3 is TGTGCCAGCAGCCCCTGGACGGGGGACTCTGGAAACACCATATATTTT.